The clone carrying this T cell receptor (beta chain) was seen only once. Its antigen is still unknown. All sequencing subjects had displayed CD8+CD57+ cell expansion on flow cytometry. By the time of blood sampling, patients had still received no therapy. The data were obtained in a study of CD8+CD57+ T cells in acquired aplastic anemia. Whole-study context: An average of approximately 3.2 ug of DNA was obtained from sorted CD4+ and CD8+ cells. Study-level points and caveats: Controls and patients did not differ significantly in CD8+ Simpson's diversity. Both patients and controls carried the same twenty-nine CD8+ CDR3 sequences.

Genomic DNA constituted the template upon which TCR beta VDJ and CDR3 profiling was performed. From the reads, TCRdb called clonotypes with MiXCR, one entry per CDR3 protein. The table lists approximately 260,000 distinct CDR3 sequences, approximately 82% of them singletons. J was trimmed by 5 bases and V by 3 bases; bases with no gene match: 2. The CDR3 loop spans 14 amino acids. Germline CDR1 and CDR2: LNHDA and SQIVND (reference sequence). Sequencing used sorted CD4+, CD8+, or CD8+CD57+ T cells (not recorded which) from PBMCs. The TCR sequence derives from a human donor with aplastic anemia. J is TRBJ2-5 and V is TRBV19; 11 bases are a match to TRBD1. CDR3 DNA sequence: TGTGCCAGTAGTATCGGACAGGGGGCGGAGACCCAGTACTTC. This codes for CASSIGQGAETQYF. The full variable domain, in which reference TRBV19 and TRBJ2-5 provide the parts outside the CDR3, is DGGITQSPKYLFRKEGQNVTLSCEQNLNHDAMYWYRQDPGQGLRLIYYSQIVNDFQKGDIAEGYSVSREKKESFPLTVTSAQKNPTAFYLCASSIGQGAETQYFGPGTRLLVL.